This T cell receptor beta chain was recorded in a study of response to subunit inactivated influenza vaccine. Trimming left V 3 bases short and J 4 bases short, with 15 bases between. CDR1 is MNHEY and CDR2 is SVGEGT in the germline V gene. The CDR3 covers 15 residues. This clonotype was seen a handful of times. A single record per CDR3 protein comes from TCRdb applying MiXCR to the RT-PCR reads. The table lists 500,000 to 550,000 distinct CDR3 sequences, under 25% of them singletons. These data were likewise used in another study, on T cells expressing NK-cell markers. Turning to that study: Production of TCR beta cDNA relied on 5'RACE template switching with UMIs. Researchers got TCR beta repertoires out of sorted CD3+CD56+NKG2C+, CD3+CD56+NKG2C- and CD3+CD56-NKG2C+ T cells. HCMV serostatus: seven of eight sequenced donors positive, one negative. Sorting in several experiments was restricted by an anti-gamma-delta TCR antibody to alpha-beta TCR T cells. The contribution of dominant NKG2C+ clonotypes to CD8+ T cells in about 6 donors was roughly 1.0-7.5%.

This TCR was sampled from a man aged 50 to 60 who received an inactivated influenza vaccine. This chain links TRBV6-2 or TRBV6-3 with TRBJ2-5, with a weak D call TRBD1 (5 bases). Sequenced material: CD4+ T cells sorted from PBMCs, taken approximately 13 days after vaccination. DNA of the CDR3: TGTGCCAGCAGTTATGGTAATACAGACAGAGAGACCCAGTACTTC. It specifies CASSYGNTDRETQYF.